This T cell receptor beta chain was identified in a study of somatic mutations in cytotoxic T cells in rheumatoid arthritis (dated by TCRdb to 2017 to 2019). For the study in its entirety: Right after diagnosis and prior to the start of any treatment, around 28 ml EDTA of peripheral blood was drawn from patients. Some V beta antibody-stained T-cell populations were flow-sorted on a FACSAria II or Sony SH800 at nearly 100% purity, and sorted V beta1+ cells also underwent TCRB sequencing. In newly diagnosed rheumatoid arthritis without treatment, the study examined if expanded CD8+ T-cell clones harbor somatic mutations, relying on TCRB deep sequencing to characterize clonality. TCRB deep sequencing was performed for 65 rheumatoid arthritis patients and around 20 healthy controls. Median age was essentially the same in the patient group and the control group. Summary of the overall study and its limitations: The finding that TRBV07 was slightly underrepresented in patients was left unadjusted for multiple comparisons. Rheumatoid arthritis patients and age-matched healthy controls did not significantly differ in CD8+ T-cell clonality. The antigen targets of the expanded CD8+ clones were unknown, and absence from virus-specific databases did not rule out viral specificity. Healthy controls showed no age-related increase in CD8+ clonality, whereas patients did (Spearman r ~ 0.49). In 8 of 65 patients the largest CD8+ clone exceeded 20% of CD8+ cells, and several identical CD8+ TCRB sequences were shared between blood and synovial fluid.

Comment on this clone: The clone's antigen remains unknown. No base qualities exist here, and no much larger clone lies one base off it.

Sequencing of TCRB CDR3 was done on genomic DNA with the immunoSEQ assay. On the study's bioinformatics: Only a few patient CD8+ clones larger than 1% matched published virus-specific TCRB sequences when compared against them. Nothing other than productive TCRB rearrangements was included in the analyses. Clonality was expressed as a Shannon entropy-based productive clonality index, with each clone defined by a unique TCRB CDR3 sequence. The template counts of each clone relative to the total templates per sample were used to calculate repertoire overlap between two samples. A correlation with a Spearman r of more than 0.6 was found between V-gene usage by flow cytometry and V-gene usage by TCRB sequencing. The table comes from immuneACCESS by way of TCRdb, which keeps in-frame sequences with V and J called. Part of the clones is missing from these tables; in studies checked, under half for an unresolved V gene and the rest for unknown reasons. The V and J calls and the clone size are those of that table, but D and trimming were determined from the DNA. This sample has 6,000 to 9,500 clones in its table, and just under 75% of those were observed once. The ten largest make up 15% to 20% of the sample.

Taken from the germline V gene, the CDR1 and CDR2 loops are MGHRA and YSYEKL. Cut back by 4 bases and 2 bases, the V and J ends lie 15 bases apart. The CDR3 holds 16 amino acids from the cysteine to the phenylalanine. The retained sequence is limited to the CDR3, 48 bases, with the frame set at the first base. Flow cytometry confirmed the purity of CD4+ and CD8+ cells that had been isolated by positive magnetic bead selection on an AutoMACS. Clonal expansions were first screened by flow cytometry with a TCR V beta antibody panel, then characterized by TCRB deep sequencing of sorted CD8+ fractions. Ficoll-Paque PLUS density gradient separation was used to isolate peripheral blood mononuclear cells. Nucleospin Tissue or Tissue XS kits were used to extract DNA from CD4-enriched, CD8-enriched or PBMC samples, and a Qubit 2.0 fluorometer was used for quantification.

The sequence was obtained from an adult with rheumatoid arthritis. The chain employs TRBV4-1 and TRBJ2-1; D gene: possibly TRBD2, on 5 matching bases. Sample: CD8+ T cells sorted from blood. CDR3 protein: CASSPLTTSTYNEQFF. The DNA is TGCGCCAGCAGCCCCTTGACTACGAGCACCTACAATGAGCAGTTCTTC.